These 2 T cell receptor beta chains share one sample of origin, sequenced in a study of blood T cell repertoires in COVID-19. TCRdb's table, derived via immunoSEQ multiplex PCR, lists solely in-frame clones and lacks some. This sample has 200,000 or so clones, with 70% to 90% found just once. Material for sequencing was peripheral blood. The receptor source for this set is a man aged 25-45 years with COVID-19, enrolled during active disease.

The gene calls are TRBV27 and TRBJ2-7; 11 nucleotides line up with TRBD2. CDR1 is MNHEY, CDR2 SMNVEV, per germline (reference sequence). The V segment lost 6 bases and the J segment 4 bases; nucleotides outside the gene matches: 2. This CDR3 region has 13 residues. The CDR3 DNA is TGTGCCAGCAGACTAGCGGGAGCTTACGAGCAGTACTTC. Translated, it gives CASRLAGAYEQYF.

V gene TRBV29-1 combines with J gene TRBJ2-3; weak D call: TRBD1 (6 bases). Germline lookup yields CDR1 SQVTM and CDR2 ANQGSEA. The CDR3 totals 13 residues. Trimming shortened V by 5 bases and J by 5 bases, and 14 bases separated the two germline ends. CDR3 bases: TGCAGCGTTCGAGTAGGGGGTGGAGATACGCAGTATTTT. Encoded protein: CSVRVGGGDTQYF.